This T cell receptor (beta chain) was profiled in a study of T cell changes during pregnancy in multiple sclerosis. Using immunoSEQ multiplex PCR, the repertoire was profiled, and TCRdb retains in-frame clones only, with some absent. The table has 40,000 or so clones, 91% seen once. Germline CDR1 is LNHNV and CDR2 is YYDKDF (reference sequence). This CDR3 has 16 amino acids. The V and J ends lost 0 bases and 3 bases, in that order; junction bases with no gene match: 5. Sequences were derived from CD4+ T cells from peripheral blood mononuclear cells, sampled in the third trimester of pregnancy. The V and J genes are TRBV15 and TRBJ2-1; 7 bases are a match to TRBD2. The sequence came from a female donor in good health, enrolled as a control in a pregnancy study. CDR3 region: CATSRDYGEGYNEQFF. Here the CDR3 DNA reads TGTGCCACCAGCAGAGATTACGGGGAGGGCTACAATGAGCAGTTCTTC.